This T cell receptor beta chain appears in the sequencing data of a study of cytomegalovirus exposure and HLA in healthy donors. Broader study findings: In vitro confirmation showed a few CMV-associated chains to be CMV antigen specific. Subsequent analysis found a tendency for first-cohort TCR clusters to co-occur within the 120 or so validation repertoires. The study designated 150 to 200 TCR beta chains cytomegalovirus-associated.

CDR1 is MNHNS, CDR2 SASEGT, per germline. V dropped 3 bases and J dropped 5 bases, with 17 bases sitting between them. This CDR3 is built from 16 residues. Profiling relied on immunoSEQ multiplex PCR, and the TCRdb table lists in-frame clones only, not all of them. This sample has almost 200,000 clones, with about three quarters found just once. In the case of this clone: Its antigen is not identified.

The chain recombines TRBV6-1 with TRBJ1-5; D is uncertain. Sequenced material: PBMCs. The clonotype was recovered from a woman aged 30 to 39 in good health and CMV-seronegative. The CDR3 loop reads CASSEGPSAEYQPQHF. The CDR3 DNA reads as TGTGCCAGCAGTGAGGGCCCGTCAGCCGAATATCAGCCCCAGCATTTT.